What follows are 29 T cell receptor beta chains derived from one specimen sequenced in a study of OX40 agonist ivuxolimab in advanced cancers. Profiled with immunoSEQ multiplex PCR; TCRdb holds only in-frame clones, not every one. The table includes about 96,000 clones, 90% detected once. Sequenced here: CD4+ or CD8+ T cells sorted from blood, sampled in a trial of the OX40 agonist ivuxolimab. The receptors derive from an adult with an advanced solid tumor such as melanoma, head and neck, liver or kidney cancer.

The chain employs TRBV7-2 and TRBJ2-1; TRBD2 matches 11 bases. CDR1 SGHTA and CDR2 FQGNSA come from the germline V gene. The CDR3 length is 16 residues. The V and J ends lost 1 base and 9 bases, in that order; junction bases with no gene match: 8. The CDR3 DNA reads as TGTGCCAGCAGCTTAGTACTAGCGGGAGTTCAAGTTGAGCAGTTCTTC. It encodes CASSLVLAGVQVEQFF.

The chain is built from TRBV19 and TRBJ2-1; 11 bases map to TRBD2. The CDR3 consists of 15 residues. The J segment lost 6 bases and the V segment lost 7 bases, leaving 8 bases of the junction unmatched. The germline gives CDR1 LNHDA, CDR2 SQIVND (reference sequence). The CDR3 DNA sequence: TGTGCCAGTACCCCACTAGCGGGAGATATCAATGAGCAGTTCTTC. Translation gives CASTPLAGDINEQFF.

This rearrangement joins TRBV9 to TRBJ2-7; TRBD2 agrees at 8 bases. Trimming took 3 bases from V and 2 from J; bases not matched to a gene: 7. The CDR3 is 15 residues long. From germline, CDR1 is SGDLS and CDR2 YYNGEE. The CDR3 bases are TGTGCCAGCAGCGCCAGCGGGAGAGGAGCCTACGAGCAGTACTTC. Its protein is CASSASGRGAYEQYF.

The rearrangement uses TRBV7-2 and TRBJ2-4, with 14 bases aligning to TRBD2. Trimming took 6 bases from V and 8 from J; bases not matched to a gene: 9. Germline-derived CDR1 and CDR2 are SGHTA and FQGNSA. The CDR3 extends over 16 amino acids. CDR3: CASRVGLAGGGDIQYF. CDR3 DNA: TGTGCCAGCAGGGTTGGACTAGCGGGAGGAGGGGACATTCAGTACTTC.

CDR3 sequence: CASSTGQGYGYTF. The CDR3 DNA is TGTGCCAGTAGCACCGGACAGGGCTATGGCTACACCTTC. The genes are TRBV19 and TRBJ1-2, with TRBD1 matching 8 bases. From germline, CDR1 is LNHDA and CDR2 SQIVND (reference sequence). Trimming at V came to 6 bases and at J to 4 bases, leaving 4 bases not matched to a gene. The CDR3 sequence is 13 residues long. Using reference TRBV19 and TRBJ1-2 for the parts outside the CDR3, the full variable domain is DGGITQSPKYLFRKEGQNVTLSCEQNLNHDAMYWYRQDPGQGLRLIYYSQIVNDFQKGDIAEGYSVSREKKESFPLTVTSAQKNPTAFYLCASSTGQGYGYTFGSGTRLTVV.

V usage is TRBV5-5 and J usage is TRBJ1-3, with D unclear. In germline, CDR1 is SGHKS, CDR2 YYEKEE (reference sequence). The CDR3 extends over 15 amino acids. V lost 2 bases, J lost 3 bases, and 12 bases lay in between. DNA for the CDR3: TGTGCCAGCAGCTTCGTAACGGAGGGTGGAAACACCATATATTTT. Residues: CASSFVTEGGNTIYF.

This sequence joins TRBV10-2 and TRBJ2-7; D is perhaps TRBD1 or TRBD2 (6 bases each). The V gene lost 8 bases and the J gene lost 3 bases, with 17 bases spanning the gap. The CDR3 consists of 14 residues. Germline CDR1 and CDR2: WSHSY and SAAADI. CDR3 sequence: CASVRLGGYYEQYF. For the CDR3, the DNA is TGCGCCAGCGTTAGACTAGGGGGTTACTACGAGCAGTACTTC.

The gene calls are TRBV7-8 and TRBJ1-3; D ambiguous. This CDR3 has 13 residues. Trimming cost V 7 bases and J 7 bases, with 14 bases left between them. The V gene's germline CDR1 is SGHVS and CDR2 FQNEAQ. Here the CDR3 DNA reads TGTGCCAGCACCGGGAACTCGGGTAACACCATATATTTT. It encodes CASTGNSGNTIYF.

The CDR3 nucleotides read TGTGCCAGCAGCTTTTTAGCGGGAGGCCTGTTCCCCAATGAGCAGTTCTTC. Amino acids: CASSFLAGGLFPNEQFF. The chain employs TRBV11-3 and TRBJ2-1; 10 nucleotides agree with TRBD2. V lost 3 bases and J lost 6; bases outside the gene matches: 11. Germline assignment: CDR1 SGHNT and CDR2 YENEEA. CDR3 length: 17 amino acids.

This rearrangement joins TRBV7-6 to TRBJ1-1; D gene ambiguous. The germline V gene has CDR1 SGHVS and CDR2 FNYEAQ. Between the trimmed V and J ends, which lost 1 base and 4 bases, there was a span of 10 bases. The CDR3 extends over 14 amino acids. The CDR3 is CASSLVGWSTEAFF. The CDR3, as DNA: TGTGCCAGCAGCTTAGTGGGGTGGAGCACTGAAGCTTTCTTT.

The V call is TRBV7-8, the J call TRBJ2-1, with 9 positions matching TRBD2. CDR1 and CDR2 from the germline V gene are SGHVS and FQNEAQ. There are 16 residues in the CDR3. The trim removed 3 bases at V and 6 bases at J, leaving 9 bases unmatched. This chain's CDR3 is CASSFLAGEASNEQFF. The DNA of the CDR3 is TGTGCCAGCAGCTTCTTAGCGGGAGAAGCTAGCAATGAGCAGTTCTTC.

CDR3 nucleotides: TGTGCCAGCAGCCAAGACGGTCTAGCGGGTGGCTACGAGCAGTACTTC. This gives the protein CASSQDGLAGGYEQYF. The rearrangement joins TRBV4-2 to TRBJ2-7; 8 bases fit TRBD2. The V gene's germline CDR1 is LGHNA and CDR2 YNFKEQ. Losses at the gene ends were 0 bases for V and 3 bases for J; bases not matched to a gene: 7. The CDR3 runs 16 residues.

The rearrangement links TRBV5-1 to TRBJ2-2; D is possibly TRBD2 (5 bases). Germline CDR1 is SGHRS and CDR2 is YFSETQ. V lost 0 bases and J lost 2, with 8 bases in between. The CDR3 sequence is 15 residues long. CDR3 loop: CASSLASQNTGELFF. CDR3 nucleotides: TGCGCCAGCAGCTTGGCTAGCCAAAACACCGGGGAGCTGTTTTTT. The complete variable domain, with remaining parts taken from reference TRBV5-1 and TRBJ2-2, reads KAGVTQTPRYLIKTRGQQVTLSCSPISGHRSVSWYQQTPGQGLQFLFEYFSETQRNKGNFPGRFSGRQFSNSRSEMNVSTLELGDSALYLCASSLASQNTGELFFGEGSRLTVL.

The chain combines TRBV28 with TRBJ2-7, with D unclear. Germline lookup yields CDR1 MDHEN and CDR2 SYDVKM. The ends were cut back, 6 bases at V and 5 bases at J, with 20 bases in the middle. The CDR3 is 15 residues long. DNA for the CDR3: TGTGCCAGCAGCCGCAGTAAAGGGATTCCCGACGAGCAGTACTTC. Its protein is CASSRSKGIPDEQYF.

The genes are TRBV25-1 and TRBJ2-1; perhaps TRBD1 as D (7 bases). CDR3 length equals 14 residues. Trimming removed 7 bases from V and 2 bases from J, with 12 bases in between. The V gene's germline CDR1 is MGHDK and CDR2 SYGVNS. This CDR3 is CASTGGITYNEQFF. The CDR3 DNA reads TGTGCCAGCACAGGGGGGATTACCTACAATGAGCAGTTCTTC. The variable domain in full, completed from reference TRBV25-1 and TRBJ2-1, reads EADIYQTPRYLVIGTGKKITLECSQTMGHDKMYWYQQDPGMELHLIHYSYGVNSTEKGDLSSESTVSRIRTEHFPLTLESARPSHTSQYLCASTGGITYNEQFFGPGTRLTVL.

The chain combines TRBV19 with TRBJ1-5, with D maybe TRBD1 (6 bases). Germline values: CDR1 LNHDA, CDR2 SQIVND (reference sequence). Deletions cut 4 bases from V and 4 bases from J, with 11 bases between. This CDR3 region has 14 residues. CDR3 protein: CASSTYRENQPQHF. CDR3 coding DNA: TGTGCCAGTAGTACCTACAGGGAAAATCAGCCCCAGCATTTT.

J is TRBJ2-7 and V is TRBV5-1; D perhaps matches TRBD1 (6 bases). Trimming removed 3 bases at V and 2 bases at J, with 12 bases between. The V gene's germline CDR1 is SGHRS and CDR2 YFSETQ. The CDR3 contains 14 residues. CDR3 in amino acids: CASSSWQGTYEQYF. The DNA for the CDR3 is TGCGCCAGCAGCTCCTGGCAGGGGACCTACGAGCAGTACTTC.

This chain joins TRBV5-4 and TRBJ2-1, with 11 nucleotides matching TRBD2. V lost 5 bases, J lost 4 bases, and 5 bases stayed unmatched. The CDR3 has 15 residues. CDR1 is SGHNT, CDR2 YYREEE, per germline (reference sequence). CDR3 sequence reads: CASRAGTSGYNEQFF. The CDR3 bases are TGTGCCAGCAGGGCCGGGACTAGCGGTTACAATGAGCAGTTCTTC.

In its sample, this clone was seen a few times. The J gene is TRBJ2-5, the V gene TRBV5-1; 9 positions agree with TRBD2. Trimming removed 0 bases from V and 2 bases from J; junction bases left unmatched: 8. Germline CDR1 and CDR2: SGHRS and YFSETQ. CDR3 length: 17 residues. The CDR3 bases are TGCGCCAGCAGCTTGGGTCTGACTAGCGGAACGCAAGAGACCCAGTACTTC. Translated, it gives CASSLGLTSGTQETQYF.

This chain joins TRBV2 and TRBJ1-1, with D unresolved. Germline V lookup: CDR1 SNHLY, CDR2 FYNNEI. With 3 bases removed from V and 8 bases from J, the gap between germline ends came to 13 bases. The length of the CDR3 is 13 residues. CDR3 DNA: TGTGCCAGCAGTGAGCTCCAGGCAGCAGAAGCTTTCTTT. It encodes CASSELQAAEAFF.

The rearrangement joins TRBV5-1 to TRBJ2-5; TRBD2 aligns across 16 bases. V was pared by 0 bases and J by 6 bases, with 8 bases of the junction left unmatched. Germline CDR1 reads SGHRS; CDR2 reads YFSETQ. The CDR3 has 18 residues. This CDR3 is CASSLEGLAGGPSKTQYF. In DNA, the CDR3 is TGCGCCAGCAGCTTGGAGGGACTAGCGGGAGGGCCCTCAAAGACCCAGTACTTC.

The V and J genes are TRBV5-8 and TRBJ2-1; D remains ambiguous. CDR1 and CDR2 from the germline V gene are SGHTS and YDEGEE. Trimming removed 5 bases at V and 6 bases at J, with 15 bases between. The CDR3 is 14 amino acids. In DNA form, the CDR3 reads TGTGCCAGCAGTCGACACCCCGAGGTCAATGAGCAGTTCTTC. It codes for CASSRHPEVNEQFF.

The chain uses TRBV6-6 and TRBJ2-7, with 9 bases lining up with TRBD2. V gave up 6 bases and J gave up 6 bases; unmatched junction bases: 9. Germline values: CDR1 MNHNY, CDR2 SVGAGI (reference sequence). CDR3 length: 14 residues. Here the CDR3 reads CASSQPGLASEQYF. In DNA form, the CDR3 reads TGTGCCAGCAGCCAGCCGGGACTAGCAAGCGAGCAGTACTTC.

The chain carries TRBV27 and TRBJ2-5; 7 bases map to TRBD1. V was clipped by 5 bases and J by 2 bases; unmatched bases: 5. CDR3 length: 14 amino acids. Germline V gene sequence: CDR1 MNHEY, CDR2 SMNVEV (reference sequence). The CDR3 loop is CASSSRTGQETQYF. DNA of the CDR3: TGTGCCAGCAGTAGTCGGACAGGACAAGAGACCCAGTACTTC.

The chain combines TRBV19 with TRBJ2-2; 7 nucleotides agree with TRBD1. V gave up 5 bases and J gave up 2 bases; unmatched junction bases: 8. Germline assignment: CDR1 LNHDA and CDR2 SQIVND (reference sequence). The CDR3 covers 16 residues. The CDR3 DNA follows: TGTGCCAGTAGTGTTAACAGGGGTCGCAACACCGGGGAGCTGTTTTTT. It encodes CASSVNRGRNTGELFF. Together with reference TRBV19 and TRBJ2-2, the CDR3 gives the full variable domain: DGGITQSPKYLFRKEGQNVTLSCEQNLNHDAMYWYRQDPGQGLRLIYYSQIVNDFQKGDIAEGYSVSREKKESFPLTVTSAQKNPTAFYLCASSVNRGRNTGELFFGEGSRLTVL.

This chain connects TRBV7-2 to TRBJ2-5, with D uncertain. This CDR3 comprises 15 residues. CDR1 and CDR2 from the germline V gene are SGHTA and FQGNSA. Trimming stripped 0 bases from V and 7 bases from J, with 15 bases between. CDR3 protein: CASSLAVASLSTQYF. In nucleotides, the CDR3 is TGTGCCAGCAGCTTAGCGGTGGCGAGTCTCTCGACCCAGTACTTC.

The chain has TRBV28 and TRBJ2-6, with 7 bases lining up with TRBD1. CDR3 length: 15 amino acids. The trim removed 6 bases at V and 6 bases at J, leaving 8 bases unmatched. Germline CDR1 reads MDHEN; CDR2 reads SYDVKM. CDR3 in amino acids: CASSKNRGEANVLTF. CDR3 nucleotides: TGTGCCAGCAGCAAAAACAGGGGAGAGGCCAACGTCCTGACTTTC.

This clone occurred once. The chain employs TRBV5-1 and TRBJ2-3; D is possibly TRBD2 (6 bases). V dropped 3 bases and J dropped 0 bases, with 17 bases sitting between them. This CDR3 contains 17 residues. Germline V CDR1 and CDR2: SGHRS, YFSETQ. For the CDR3, the DNA is TGCGCCAGCAGCTCCTCCCTCCCGGGGACTAGCACAGATACGCAGTATTTT. This gives the protein CASSSSLPGTSTDTQYF.

The rearrangement uses TRBV28 and TRBJ1-5; D gene unclear. The germline V and J ends were trimmed by 4 bases and 2 bases, with 6 bases remaining between them. Germline CDR1 is MDHEN and CDR2 is SYDVKM. This CDR3 region has 13 residues. The CDR3 protein is CASSWRRNQPQHF. DNA of the CDR3: TGTGCCAGCAGTTGGAGACGCAATCAGCCCCAGCATTTT.